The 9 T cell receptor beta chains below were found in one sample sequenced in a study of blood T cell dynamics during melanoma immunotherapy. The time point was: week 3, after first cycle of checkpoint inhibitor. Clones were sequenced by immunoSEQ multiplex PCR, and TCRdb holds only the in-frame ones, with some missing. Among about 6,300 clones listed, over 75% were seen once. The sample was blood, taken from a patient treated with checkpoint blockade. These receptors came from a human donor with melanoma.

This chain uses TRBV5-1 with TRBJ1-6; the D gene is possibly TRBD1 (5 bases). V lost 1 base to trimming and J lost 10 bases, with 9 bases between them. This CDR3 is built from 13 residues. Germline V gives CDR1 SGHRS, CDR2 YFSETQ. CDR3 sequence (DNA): TGCGCCAGCAGCTTGACAGGCGAATCACCCCTCCACTTT. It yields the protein CASSLTGESPLHF. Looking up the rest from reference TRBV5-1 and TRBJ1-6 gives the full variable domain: KAGVTQTPRYLIKTRGQQVTLSCSPISGHRSVSWYQQTPGQGLQFLFEYFSETQRNKGNFPGRFSGRQFSNSRSEMNVSTLELGDSALYLCASSLTGESPLHFGNGTRLTVT.

CDR3 in amino acids: CASSQDPAGGYNEQFF. The CDR3 DNA follows: TGTGCCAGCAGCCAAGACCCAGCGGGGGGTTACAATGAGCAGTTCTTC. This rearrangement joins TRBV4-2 to TRBJ2-1; 9 nucleotides align to TRBD2. The CDR3 loop spans 16 amino acids. The J segment lost 4 bases and the V segment lost 0 bases, leaving 4 bases of the junction unmatched. The germline gives CDR1 LGHNA, CDR2 YNFKEQ.

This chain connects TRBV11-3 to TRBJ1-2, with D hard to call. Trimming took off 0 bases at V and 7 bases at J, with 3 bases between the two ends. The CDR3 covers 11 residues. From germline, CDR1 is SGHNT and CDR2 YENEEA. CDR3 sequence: CASSLDLGYTF. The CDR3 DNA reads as TGTGCCAGCAGCTTAGATCTTGGCTACACCTTC.

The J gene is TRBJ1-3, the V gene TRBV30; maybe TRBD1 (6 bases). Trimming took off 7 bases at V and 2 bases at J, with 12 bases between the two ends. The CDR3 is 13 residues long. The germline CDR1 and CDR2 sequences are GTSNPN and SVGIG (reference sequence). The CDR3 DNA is TGTGCCTCCAGGGGACGTACTGGAAACACCATATATTTT. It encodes CASRGRTGNTIYF.

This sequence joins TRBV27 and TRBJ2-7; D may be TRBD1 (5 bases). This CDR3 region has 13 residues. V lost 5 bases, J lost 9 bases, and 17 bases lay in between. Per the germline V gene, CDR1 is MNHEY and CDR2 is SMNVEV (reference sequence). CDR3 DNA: TGTGCCAGCAGTGACCCCCCGCAAGGGGTGCAGTACTTC. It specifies CASSDPPQGVQYF.

This chain's CDR3 is CASSVGSGTAYEQYF. CDR3 in DNA: TGTGCCAGCAGCGTAGGATCTGGGACAGCCTACGAGCAGTACTTC. The gene calls are TRBV9 and TRBJ2-7; 7 bases are a match to TRBD1. The V segment lost 0 bases and the J segment 2 bases; nucleotides outside the gene matches: 5. The CDR3 contains 15 residues. The germline V gene encodes CDR1 SGDLS and CDR2 YYNGEE.

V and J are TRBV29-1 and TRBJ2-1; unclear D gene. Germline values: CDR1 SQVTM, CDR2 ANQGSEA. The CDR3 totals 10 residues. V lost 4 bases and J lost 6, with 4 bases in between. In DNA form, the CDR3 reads TGCAGCGTTGCCTCCAATGAGCAGTTCTTC. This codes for CSVASNEQFF.

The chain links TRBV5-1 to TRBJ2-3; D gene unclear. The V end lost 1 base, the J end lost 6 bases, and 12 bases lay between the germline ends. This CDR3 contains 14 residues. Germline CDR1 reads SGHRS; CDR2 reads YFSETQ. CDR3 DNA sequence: TGCGCCAGCAGCTTGTCGGGTTTGCAGGATACGCAGTATTTT. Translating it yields CASSLSGLQDTQYF.

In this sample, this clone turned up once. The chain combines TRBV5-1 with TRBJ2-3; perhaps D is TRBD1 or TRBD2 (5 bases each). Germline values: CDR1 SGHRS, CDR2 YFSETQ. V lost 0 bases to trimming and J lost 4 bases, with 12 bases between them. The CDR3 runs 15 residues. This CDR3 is CASSLDGARADTQYF. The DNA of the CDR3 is TGCGCCAGCAGCTTGGACGGGGCACGGGCAGATACGCAGTATTTT.